The 12 T cell receptor beta chains listed next were all sequenced from one sample in a study of Graves' ophthalmopathy and Graves' hyperthyroidism. Researchers took RNA transcripts and amplified TCR beta CDR3 regions from them. HTBI primers were employed in first-round RT-PCR, then a second-round multiplex PCR followed. In TCRdb, the multiplex PCR reads were re-called with MiXCR into one record per CDR3 protein. The sample has over a million distinct CDR3 sequences; about 40% are singletons. Source material: peripheral blood or thyroid tissue (not recorded which). Receptor source: an adult man with Graves' hyperthyroidism.

The rearrangement joins TRBV20-1 to TRBJ2-2, with TRBD2 as a possible D gene (6 bases). Germline CDR1 is DFQATT and CDR2 is SNEGSKA (reference sequence). The CDR3 length is 16 residues. The V end lost 6 bases, the J end lost 5 bases, and 22 bases lay between the germline ends. The CDR3 coding sequence is TGCAGTGCCGCAAGACCGCGGAGGGGAGGAACCGGGGAGCTGTTTTTT. It yields the protein CSAARPRRGGTGELFF.

The gene calls are TRBV6-5 and TRBJ2-7, with TRBD1 identical over 11 bases. This CDR3 is 17 amino acids long. The V and J ends lost 5 bases and 4 bases, in that order; junction bases with no gene match: 13. Germline V CDR1 and CDR2: MNHEY, SVGAGI. Here the CDR3 reads CASSGPRTGTGGYEQYF. The CDR3, as DNA: TGTGCCAGCAGTGGGCCACGAACCGGGACAGGGGGTTACGAGCAGTACTTC.

In this sample, this clonotype turned up many times. The chain combines TRBV3-1 with TRBJ2-7; maybe TRBD2 (5 bases). Germline V gene sequence: CDR1 LGHDT, CDR2 YNNKEL (reference sequence). With 4 bases removed from V and 1 base from J, the gap between germline ends came to 11 bases. The CDR3 covers 14 residues. This CDR3 is CASSRGRESYEQYF. CDR3 nucleotides: TGTGCCAGCAGCCGTGGACGGGAATCCTACGAGCAGTACTTC.

This clonotype was detected a few times. The rearrangement joins TRBV7-8 to TRBJ1-5; D remains unclear. The ends were cut back, 2 bases at V and 4 bases at J, with 15 bases in the middle. The CDR3 is 16 residues long. The germline CDR1 and CDR2 sequences are SGHVS and FQNEAQ. The DNA for the CDR3 is TGTGCCAGCAGCTTAATCAGGTCCTACCCTAATCAGCCCCAGCATTTT. Protein: CASSLIRSYPNQPQHF.

This clonotype has only a few counts. CDR3 coding DNA: TGTGCCAGCAGCCAAGATAGGGTTAGGGGGCTGGAGACCCAGTACTTC. Its protein product is CASSQDRVRGLETQYF. The chain carries TRBV14 and TRBJ2-5; 7 positions agree with TRBD1. Germline CDR1 SGHDN, CDR2 FVKESK. The CDR3 is made up of 16 amino acids. J was trimmed by 5 bases and V by 0 bases; bases with no gene match: 9.

This clonotype occurred many times. The V call is TRBV25-1, the J call TRBJ2-5; a weak D match, TRBD1 (5 bases). The CDR3 spans 15 residues. The V end lost 5 bases, the J end lost 4 bases, and 17 bases lay between the germline ends. Per the germline V gene, CDR1 is MGHDK and CDR2 is SYGVNS. Written as DNA, the CDR3 is TGTGCCAGCAGTATCAGTCAGGACATCCGAGAGACCCAGTACTTC. Its protein product is CASSISQDIRETQYF.

This clonotype was counted many times. The chain recombines TRBV2 with TRBJ2-2; the match to TRBD1 covers 11 bases. This CDR3 region has 15 residues. The germline V gene has CDR1 SNHLY and CDR2 FYNNEI. V gave up 6 bases and J gave up 2 bases; unmatched junction bases: 2. CDR3 residues: CASRDRGRNTGELFF. Here the CDR3 DNA reads TGTGCCAGCAGGGACAGGGGGCGAAACACCGGGGAGCTGTTTTTT.

This clonotype was counted at least ten times. Germline and junction disagree at one end, which may indicate a read error. The rearrangement joins TRBV5-1 to TRBJ2-7, with D unresolved. CDR3 length: 12 residues. The germline V gene encodes CDR1 SGHRS and CDR2 YFSETQ. CDR3 DNA: TGTGCCAGCAGCTTAGACACCTACGAGCAGTACTTC. Encoded protein: CASSLDTYEQYF.

This clonotype was detected many times. The chain has TRBV10-3 and TRBJ2-3; D ambiguous. From germline, CDR1 is ENHRY and CDR2 SYGVKD. The CDR3 has 14 amino acids. V lost 3 bases and J lost 0, with 7 bases in between. The CDR3 nucleotides are TGTGCCATCAGTGACACGACTAGCACAGATACGCAGTATTTT. The encoded protein is CAISDTTSTDTQYF.

The rearrangement links TRBV7-2 to TRBJ1-1, with a tentative D call TRBD1 (6 bases). This CDR3 is built from 16 residues. Germline CDR1 and CDR2: SGHTA and FQGNSA. Trimming cost V 6 bases and J 6 bases, with 23 bases left between them. The CDR3 loop is CASRNTGFSRMAEAFF. CDR3 DNA sequence: TGTGCCAGCAGAAATACAGGGTTTTCGAGAATGGCTGAAGCTTTCTTT. Variable domain in full (rest from reference TRBV7-2 and TRBJ1-1): GAGVSQSPSNKVTEKGKDVELRCDPISGHTALYWYRQSLGQGLEFLIYFQGNSAPDKSGLPSDRFSAERTGGSVSTLTIQRTQQEDSAVYLCASRNTGFSRMAEAFFGQGTRLTVV.

This clonotype was seen many times. V gene TRBV7-9 combines with J gene TRBJ1-2; TRBD1 might be the D (6 bases). Trimming pared 5 bases from V and 8 bases from J, leaving 21 bases between. Germline CDR1 SEHNR, CDR2 FQNEAQ (reference sequence). The CDR3 totals 15 residues. For the CDR3, the DNA is TGTGCCAGCAGCGTCAGACAGATCCAGGGGCCGGGCTACACCTTC. It translates to CASSVRQIQGPGYTF.

The gene calls are TRBV4-1 and TRBJ1-5; no reliable D call. The CDR3 runs to 15 residues. V was clipped by 0 bases and J by 7 bases, with 13 bases between them. Germline V gives CDR1 MGHRA, CDR2 YSYEKL. As DNA, the CDR3 is TGCGCCAGCAGCCAAGATCAGCGGGGAGTACAGCCCCAGCATTTT. Amino acid sequence: CASSQDQRGVQPQHF.